One and the same sample provided the 24 T cell receptor beta chains below, sequenced in a study of blood T cell repertoires in COVID-19. The table came from immunoSEQ multiplex PCR; TCRdb's copy has only in-frame clones and leaves some out. Among 85,000 to 110,000 clones listed, about 90% were seen once. The sequenced material came from peripheral blood. These receptors originate from a human donor in a cohort sampled during active COVID-19.

This sequence joins TRBV10-3 and TRBJ2-7; D remains ambiguous. Per the germline V gene, CDR1 is ENHRY and CDR2 is SYGVKD. Trimming left V 3 bases short and J 7 bases short, with 7 bases between. The CDR3 loop spans 11 amino acids. The CDR3 DNA reads as TGTGCCATCAGTGATCGGCGGGAGCAGTACTTC. As protein: CAISDRREQYF.

This chain joins TRBV6-5 and TRBJ1-2, with 8 bases identical to TRBD1. CDR3 length equals 14 residues. The germline gives CDR1 MNHEY, CDR2 SVGAGI. J gave up 0 bases and V 7 bases, and 4 bases lay outside the gene matches. CDR3 residues: CASTRDRPNYGYTF. Written as DNA, the CDR3 is TGTGCCAGCACAAGGGACAGGCCTAACTATGGCTACACCTTC.

This rearrangement joins TRBV6-4 to TRBJ2-2, with D possibly being TRBD1 (6 bases). This CDR3 is built from 14 residues. V shed 3 bases and J shed 9 bases, with 14 bases lying between them. CDR1 is MRHNA, CDR2 SNTAGT, per germline. The CDR3 spells CASSESRGSRELFF. DNA of the CDR3: TGTGCCAGCAGTGAATCCAGGGGTTCCCGGGAGCTGTTTTTT.

This CDR3 reads CAWSVKGQGNTGELFF. The CDR3 DNA reads TGTGCCTGGAGTGTAAAGGGACAGGGAAACACCGGGGAGCTGTTTTTT. The chain couples TRBV30 to TRBJ2-2; 9 positions match TRBD1. V dropped 0 bases and J dropped 2; count of bases not matched to a gene: 4. The germline gives CDR1 GTSNPN, CDR2 SVGIG (reference sequence). The length of the CDR3 is 16 residues.

The chain recombines TRBV6-1 with TRBJ1-6; D call uncertain. The germline V and J ends were trimmed by 2 bases and 9 bases, with 5 bases remaining between them. The CDR3 has 12 amino acids. Germline CDR1 reads MNHNS; CDR2 reads SASEGT. The CDR3 sequence is CASSEPGSPLHF. The DNA for the CDR3 is TGTGCCAGCAGTGAACCAGGTTCACCCCTCCACTTT.

V gene TRBV11-3 combines with J gene TRBJ2-1, with 11 bases identical to TRBD1. V trimming: 5 bases; J trimming: 4 bases; junction bases outside the gene matches: 1. This CDR3 region has 14 residues. Germline assignment: CDR1 SGHNT and CDR2 YENEEA. CDR3 protein: CASSRDRGYNEQFF. CDR3 coding DNA: TGTGCCAGCAGCCGGGACAGGGGGTACAATGAGCAGTTCTTC.

The chain links TRBV7-9 to TRBJ2-1; 9 bases match TRBD2. The CDR3 sequence is 17 residues long. CDR1 and CDR2 (germline): SEHNR, FQNEAQ (reference sequence). The V segment lost 5 bases and the J segment 4 bases; nucleotides outside the gene matches: 12. CDR3 coding DNA: TGTGCCAGCAGCAGTAGACTAGCGGCTCCAACTTACAATGAGCAGTTCTTC. It specifies CASSSRLAAPTYNEQFF.

The V gene is TRBV18, the J gene TRBJ2-7; 7 nucleotides align to TRBD2. From germline, CDR1 is KGHSH and CDR2 LQKENI. V trimming: 0 bases; J trimming: 6 bases; junction bases outside the gene matches: 11. The CDR3 contains 16 residues. The CDR3 region has the DNA TGTGCCAGCTCACCACCGGTTGCAGGGAGGGCTGGCGAGCAGTACTTC. It yields the protein CASSPPVAGRAGEQYF.

CDR3 in amino acids: CASSLVWGQSGNTIYF. DNA of the CDR3: TGTGCCAGCAGCTTGGTTTGGGGACAGTCTGGAAACACCATATATTTT. The chain joins TRBV5-5 to TRBJ1-3, with 7 nucleotides matching TRBD1. There are 16 residues in the CDR3. V lost 0 bases, J lost 1 base, and 4 bases stayed unmatched. The germline gives CDR1 SGHKS, CDR2 YYEKEE (reference sequence).

V is TRBV18 and J is TRBJ2-3; D gene uncertain. From germline, CDR1 is KGHSH and CDR2 LQKENI. Trimming took 3 bases from V and 2 from J, leaving 9 bases between them. The CDR3 is 14 residues long. CDR3 sequence (DNA): TGTGCCAGCTCACCCCCCAGGTACACAGATACGCAGTATTTT. This codes for CASSPPRYTDTQYF.

This sequence joins TRBV6-2 or TRBV6-3 and TRBJ2-3, with 9 nucleotides matching TRBD2. V lost 2 bases to trimming and J lost 0 bases; unmatched junction nucleotides: 9. The germline V gene has CDR1 MNHEY and CDR2 SVGEGT. There are 18 residues in the CDR3. Here the CDR3 reads CASSYEGLAGPSTDTQYF. The CDR3 DNA sequence: TGTGCCAGCAGTTACGAAGGGCTAGCGGGACCTAGCACAGATACGCAGTATTTT.

The DNA for the CDR3 is TGTGCCAGTAGCGATTGGGGGGGCTATGGCTACACCTTC. It specifies CASSDWGGYGYTF. The rearrangement uses TRBV19 and TRBJ1-2, with a possible D match to TRBD1 (5 bases). CDR3 length equals 13 residues. The V end lost 6 bases, the J end lost 4 bases, and 12 bases lay between the germline ends. CDR1 and CDR2 (germline): LNHDA, SQIVND (reference sequence). Full variable domain (remainder filled in from reference TRBV19 and TRBJ1-2): DGGITQSPKYLFRKEGQNVTLSCEQNLNHDAMYWYRQDPGQGLRLIYYSQIVNDFQKGDIAEGYSVSREKKESFPLTVTSAQKNPTAFYLCASSDWGGYGYTFGSGTRLTVV.

V is TRBV29-1 and J is TRBJ2-1, with 7 nucleotides matching TRBD2. This CDR3 region has 15 residues. The V gene end was trimmed by 5 bases and the J gene end by 5 bases; junction bases not matched to a gene: 12. Germline values: CDR1 SQVTM, CDR2 ANQGSEA. The CDR3 region is CSVSLTGTNNNEQFF. The CDR3 DNA is TGCAGCGTTAGTCTGACCGGGACTAACAACAATGAGCAGTTCTTC.

The chain combines TRBV3-1 (or the pseudogene TRBV3-2) with TRBJ1-1, with 11 bases fitting TRBD1. In germline, CDR1 is LGHDT, CDR2 YNNKEL (reference sequence). With V trimmed by 2 bases and J by 4 bases, 6 bases remained unmatched. The CDR3 consists of 16 residues. The CDR3 reads CASSQRTGGWSTEAFF. The CDR3 DNA reads as TGTGCCAGCAGCCAAAGGACAGGGGGCTGGAGCACTGAAGCTTTCTTT.

The genes are TRBV24-1 and TRBJ2-1; 8 nucleotides line up with TRBD1. Germline V lookup: CDR1 KGHDR, CDR2 SFDVKD. The CDR3 length is 12 residues. Germline trimming cut 5 bases from V and 12 bases from J; bases unmatched to any gene: 5. In DNA, the CDR3 is TGTGCCACCAGTGCAGGGGGCCCTGGGCAGTTCTTC. Translation gives CATSAGGPGQFF.

A word on this clone: The same CDR3 arises from other DNA sequences in this sample as well. The gene calls are TRBV18 and TRBJ1-5; D is uncertain. The V gene lost 2 bases and the J gene lost 0 bases, with 5 bases spanning the gap. Germline assignment: CDR1 KGHSH and CDR2 LQKENI. This CDR3 comprises 14 residues. The CDR3 DNA follows: TGTGCCAGCTCACCAACTAATAGCAATCAGCCCCAGCATTTT. This sequence encodes CASSPTNSNQPQHF. Variable domain in full (rest from reference TRBV18 and TRBJ1-5): NAGVMQNPRHLVRRRGQEARLRCSPMKGHSHVYWYRQLPEEGLKFMVYLQKENIIDESGMPKERFSAEFPKEGPSILRIQQVVRGDSAAYFCASSPTNSNQPQHFGDGTRLSIL.

The chain combines TRBV5-1 with TRBJ1-6, with a tentative D call TRBD1 (6 bases). The V and J ends lost 2 bases and 4 bases respectively, with 10 bases between them. This CDR3 has 15 amino acids. The germline gives CDR1 SGHRS, CDR2 YFSETQ. The CDR3 coding sequence is TGCGCCAGCAGCTTCGGAACAGGGTATAATTCACCCCTCCACTTT. Translated: CASSFGTGYNSPLHF.

The chain combines TRBV11-3 with TRBJ2-3; 10 bases agree with TRBD2. This CDR3 is 15 amino acids long. From germline, CDR1 is SGHNT and CDR2 YENEEA. V shed 5 bases, J shed 7 bases, and the junction held 9 bases outside the gene matches. The DNA for the CDR3 is TGTGCCAGCAGCCCCAGCGGGGGGGCCTTGAATACGCAGTATTTT. Translated: CASSPSGGALNTQYF.

The chain has TRBV28 and TRBJ2-7; D is perhaps TRBD1 (6 bases). This CDR3 has 16 amino acids. Trimming stripped 7 bases from V and 0 bases from J, with 19 bases between. Germline CDR1 and CDR2: MDHEN and SYDVKM. The CDR3: CASNPPTGSSSYEQYF. The CDR3 DNA sequence: TGTGCCAGCAACCCTCCGACAGGATCGAGCTCCTACGAGCAGTACTTC.

The chain has TRBV27 and TRBJ2-2, with TRBD2 as a possible D gene (6 bases). CDR3 length equals 15 residues. The germline V and J ends were trimmed by 0 bases and 4 bases, with 9 bases remaining between them. Germline V gene data show CDR1 as MNHEY and CDR2 as SMNVEV (reference sequence). CDR3 sequence reads: CASSLSGGVTGELFF. In DNA, the CDR3 is TGTGCCAGCAGTTTATCCGGGGGTGTCACCGGGGAGCTGTTTTTT.

V is TRBV11-3 and J is TRBJ2-1, with 7 nucleotides matching TRBD1. The V gene's germline CDR1 is SGHNT and CDR2 YENEEA. The V segment lost 1 base and the J segment 6 bases; nucleotides outside the gene matches: 6. The CDR3 has 15 amino acids. In DNA, the CDR3 is TGTGCCAGCAGCTTAGCGGGACAGCCATTCAATGAGCAGTTCTTC. Protein sequence: CASSLAGQPFNEQFF.

The J gene is TRBJ2-3, the V gene TRBV5-4, with 8 bases fitting TRBD2. The CDR3 extends over 18 amino acids. The junction had 14 bases not matched to a gene; V was cut back by 4 bases and J by 1 base. Germline V gene lookup returns CDR1 SGHNT and CDR2 YYREEE (reference sequence). The CDR3 DNA reads as TGTGCCAGCAGCCCCGCATTTTTCGCGACTAGCGGCACAGATACGCAGTATTTT. This translates into CASSPAFFATSGTDTQYF. Drawing the rest from reference TRBV5-4 and TRBJ2-3, the complete variable domain is ETGVTQSPTHLIKTRGQQVTLRCSSQSGHNTVSWYQQALGQGPQFIFQYYREEENGRGNFPPRFSGLQFPNYSSELNVNALELDDSALYLCASSPAFFATSGTDTQYFGPGTRLTVL.

The rearrangement uses TRBV3-1 (or the pseudogene TRBV3-2) and TRBJ2-3; D ambiguous. This CDR3 is built from 15 residues. CDR1 is LGHDT and CDR2 is YNNKEL in the germline V gene (reference sequence). The V end lost 4 bases, the J end lost 4 bases, and 15 bases lay between the germline ends. CDR3 DNA sequence: TGTGCCAGCAGCCCCTACAGCAGGCGTGCAGATACGCAGTATTTT. Translated, it gives CASSPYSRRADTQYF.

This rearrangement joins TRBV10-3 to TRBJ1-2; a weak D match, TRBD1 (6 bases). Trimming removed 3 bases at V and 4 bases at J, with 12 bases between. This CDR3 region has 14 residues. The germline V gene has CDR1 ENHRY and CDR2 SYGVKD. Here the CDR3 DNA reads TGTGCCATCAGTGATACAGGGCGAGGCTATGGCTACACCTTC. Encoded protein: CAISDTGRGYGYTF.